This entry lists 28 T cell receptor beta chains sequenced from one sample in a study of CD4 T cells in relation to SARS-CoV-2 and coronaviruses. These TCRs are of unknown antigen specificity. Assay: immunoSEQ multiplex PCR; the TCRdb copy retains only in-frame clones and omits some. The sample contains about 38,000 clones, approximately 82% of which appear only once. Sequencing used naive CD4+ T cells from PBMCs, cultured in vitro. Subset specified: naive CD4+ T cells isolated by negative enrichment. These receptors all stem from an adult with COVID-19.

V is TRBV9 and J is TRBJ2-3, with a tentative D call TRBD2 (5 bases). V dropped 3 bases and J dropped 0 bases, with 11 bases sitting between them. CDR1 is SGDLS and CDR2 is YYNGEE in the germline V gene. CDR3 size: 15 residues. This chain's CDR3 is CASSARRASTDTQYF. In DNA, the CDR3 is TGTGCCAGCAGCGCTCGGCGGGCTAGCACAGATACGCAGTATTTT.

The J gene is TRBJ2-3, the V gene TRBV5-4; 9 bases fit TRBD1. Germline CDR1 reads SGHNT; CDR2 reads YYREEE (reference sequence). Trimming at V came to 0 bases and at J to 2 bases, leaving 4 bases not matched to a gene. This CDR3 has 16 residues. CDR3 bases: TGTGCCAGCAGCTTGGAACAGGGGGCGGTCACAGATACGCAGTATTTT. It codes for CASSLEQGAVTDTQYF. Supplemented by reference TRBV5-4 and TRBJ2-3, the full variable domain reads ETGVTQSPTHLIKTRGQQVTLRCSSQSGHNTVSWYQQALGQGPQFIFQYYREEENGRGNFPPRFSGLQFPNYSSELNVNALELDDSALYLCASSLEQGAVTDTQYFGPGTRLTVL.

V gene TRBV5-1 combines with J gene TRBJ2-1; 9 nucleotides align to TRBD1. V gave up 0 bases and J gave up 6 bases; unmatched junction bases: 4. Germline V lookup: CDR1 SGHRS, CDR2 YFSETQ. The CDR3 sequence is 15 residues long. CDR3 coding DNA: TGCGCCAGCAGCTTGGGGGACAGGGATATCAATGAGCAGTTCTTC. This sequence encodes CASSLGDRDINEQFF.

The V call is TRBV7-9, the J call TRBJ2-7; D unclear. The CDR3 totals 14 residues. The V gene's germline CDR1 is SEHNR and CDR2 FQNEAQ (reference sequence). Trimming left V 5 bases short and J 3 bases short, with 14 bases between. In DNA, the CDR3 is TGTGCCAGCAGCCCCGCCCGGCCGTTCTACGAGCAGTACTTC. Amino acids: CASSPARPFYEQYF.

This sequence joins TRBV9 and TRBJ2-1; 10 nucleotides align to TRBD2. Germline CDR1 and CDR2: SGDLS and YYNGEE. The CDR3 spans 16 residues. V lost 0 bases to trimming and J lost 5 bases; unmatched junction nucleotides: 5. The CDR3 nucleotides are TGTGCCAGCAGCGTAGGAGAACTAGCGGGGCACAATGAGCAGTTCTTC. Translating gives CASSVGELAGHNEQFF.

CDR3 nucleotide sequence: TGTGCCAGCAGTCGGACTAGCGGGGCCTACAATGAGCAGTTCTTC. It yields the protein CASSRTSGAYNEQFF. The V gene is TRBV28, the J gene TRBJ2-1; 12 nucleotides match TRBD2. Germline V gives CDR1 MDHEN, CDR2 SYDVKM. J was trimmed by 2 bases and V by 5 bases; bases with no gene match: 1. This CDR3 comprises 15 residues.

The chain joins TRBV28 to TRBJ1-3; D remains unclear. V lost 10 bases, J lost 5 bases, and 18 bases lay in between. CDR1 MDHEN and CDR2 SYDVKM come from the germline V gene. The CDR3 length is 14 residues. For the CDR3, the DNA is TGTGCCACCGACACCTGGACCAACCGAAACACCATATATTTT. Translation gives CATDTWTNRNTIYF.

This chain joins TRBV3-1 (or the pseudogene TRBV3-2) and TRBJ2-7; D is undetermined. The length of the CDR3 is 13 residues. From germline, CDR1 is LGHDT and CDR2 YNNKEL (reference sequence). V was pared by 2 bases and J by 6 bases, with 11 bases between. CDR3: CASSQLIYAEQYF. DNA for the CDR3: TGTGCCAGCAGCCAATTGATCTACGCCGAGCAGTACTTC.

This clone was detected a few times. This rearrangement joins TRBV19 to TRBJ2-2; no clear D gene. This CDR3 region has 15 residues. Trimming took 3 bases from V and 4 from J, leaving 12 bases between them. The germline V gene has CDR1 LNHDA and CDR2 SQIVND (reference sequence). The chain's CDR3 is CASSIGRLSTGELFF. CDR3 nucleotide sequence: TGTGCCAGTAGTATCGGTAGACTGAGCACCGGGGAGCTGTTTTTT. Looking up the rest from reference TRBV19 and TRBJ2-2 gives the full variable domain: DGGITQSPKYLFRKEGQNVTLSCEQNLNHDAMYWYRQDPGQGLRLIYYSQIVNDFQKGDIAEGYSVSREKKESFPLTVTSAQKNPTAFYLCASSIGRLSTGELFFGEGSRLTVL.

The sample holds one count of this clone. This chain joins TRBV14 and TRBJ2-2, with D maybe TRBD1 (5 bases). Trimming shortened V by 3 bases and J by 0 bases, and 11 bases separated the two germline ends. The CDR3 extends over 16 amino acids. Germline values: CDR1 SGHDN, CDR2 FVKESK. The CDR3 reads CASSQLTATNTGELFF. CDR3 DNA: TGTGCCAGCAGCCAGCTGACAGCGACGAACACCGGGGAGCTGTTTTTT.

The chain is built from TRBV6-2 or TRBV6-3 and TRBJ1-5; D is uncertain. Per germline, CDR1 MNHEY and CDR2 SVGEGT. Trimming left V 5 bases short and J 7 bases short, with 15 bases between. CDR3 size: 14 residues. The chain's CDR3 is CASSIGSSYQPQHF. The CDR3 coding sequence is TGTGCCAGCAGTATAGGGAGCTCATACCAGCCCCAGCATTTT.

CDR3 protein: CASSEGTSTETQYF. The CDR3 nucleotides read TGCGCCAGCAGCGAGGGGACTAGCACAGAGACCCAGTACTTC. V usage is TRBV5-1 and J usage is TRBJ2-5; 9 bases are shared with TRBD2. The germline gives CDR1 SGHRS, CDR2 YFSETQ. The CDR3 is 14 residues long. After removal of 4 bases from V and 4 bases from J, the junction contained 5 bases not matched to a gene. Complete variable domain (other parts from reference TRBV5-1 and TRBJ2-5): KAGVTQTPRYLIKTRGQQVTLSCSPISGHRSVSWYQQTPGQGLQFLFEYFSETQRNKGNFPGRFSGRQFSNSRSEMNVSTLELGDSALYLCASSEGTSTETQYFGPGTRLLVL.

The V call is TRBV7-2, the J call TRBJ2-3; unclear D gene. Germline V gene sequence: CDR1 SGHTA, CDR2 FQGNSA. V was shortened by 3 bases and J by 0 bases, with 10 bases between the two germline ends. The CDR3 extends over 15 amino acids. DNA of the CDR3: TGTGCCAGCAGCTTTACACCTGCTAGCACAGATACGCAGTATTTT. This gives the protein CASSFTPASTDTQYF.

The CDR3 sequence: CASSPGTGQETQYF. CDR3 coding DNA: TGTGCCAGCAGCCCCGGGACAGGACAAGAGACCCAGTACTTC. The chain couples TRBV3-1 (or the pseudogene TRBV3-2) to TRBJ2-5, with TRBD1 identical over 8 bases. The ends lost 4 bases at V and 2 bases at J; junction bases unmatched: 3. Germline V CDR1 and CDR2: LGHDT, YNNKEL (reference sequence). This CDR3 spans 14 amino acids.

This clone was counted once. The chain links TRBV28 to TRBJ2-7; no clear D. With 1 base removed from V and 3 bases from J, the gap between germline ends came to 7 bases. The germline V gene has CDR1 MDHEN and CDR2 SYDVKM. The CDR3 is 13 amino acids. CDR3 bases: TGTGCCAGCAGTTTATCGGTAGACTACGAGCAGTACTTC. This gives the protein CASSLSVDYEQYF.

This clone was found once. CDR3 sequence (DNA): TGTGCCAGCAGTTTTGGTGAAAATGGCTACACCTTC. This gives the protein CASSFGENGYTF. The V and J genes are TRBV12-3 or TRBV12-4 and TRBJ1-2; D remains ambiguous. There are 12 residues in the CDR3. V lost 3 bases and J 6 bases, leaving 8 bases between the germline ends.

The chain employs TRBV19 and TRBJ2-1, with TRBD2 matching 12 bases. The germline gives CDR1 LNHDA, CDR2 SQIVND (reference sequence). V trimming: 4 bases; J trimming: 8 bases; junction bases outside the gene matches: 6. This CDR3 comprises 15 residues. CDR3 DNA sequence: TGTGCCAGTAGTAAGACTAGCGGGAGTGCGGATGAGCAGTTCTTC. This codes for CASSKTSGSADEQFF.

This chain joins TRBV4-2 and TRBJ2-1; no clear D. With 0 bases removed from V and 9 bases from J, the gap between germline ends came to 18 bases. Germline CDR1 LGHNA, CDR2 YNFKEQ. This CDR3 is built from 16 residues. CDR3 residues: CASSQDRALSYAEQFF. CDR3 nucleotide sequence: TGTGCCAGCAGCCAAGATCGGGCCCTCTCGTACGCTGAGCAGTTCTTC.

This chain links TRBV5-6 with TRBJ2-5; the D is unclear. The germline V gene has CDR1 SGHDT and CDR2 YYEEEE. The V end was cut by 4 bases, the J end by 4 bases, with 5 bases between. This CDR3 has 11 residues. DNA of the CDR3: TGTGCCAGCAGCGTATTAGAGACCCAGTACTTC. This codes for CASSVLETQYF.

The chain recombines TRBV5-8 with TRBJ2-4; D not resolved. V lost 9 bases, J lost 0 bases, and 13 bases lay in between. The CDR3 spans 14 residues. In germline, CDR1 is SGHTS, CDR2 YDEGEE. The CDR3: CANPPELAKNIQYF. CDR3 coding DNA: TGTGCCAACCCCCCCGAACTAGCCAAAAACATTCAGTACTTC.

The chain recombines TRBV2 with TRBJ2-3; 7 bases map to TRBD1. The CDR3 loop spans 12 amino acids. The ends lost 6 bases at V and 3 bases at J; junction bases unmatched: 0. CDR1 and CDR2 from the germline V gene are SNHLY and FYNNEI. CDR3 nucleotide sequence: TGTGCCAGCAGGGGACAGACAGATACGCAGTATTTT. Residues: CASRGQTDTQYF.

The CDR3 DNA reads as TGCGCCAGCAGCCAAGGCCCCAGGGACCGGCCTTCCTACGAGCAGTACTTC. Its translation: CASSQGPRDRPSYEQYF. The chain couples TRBV4-1 to TRBJ2-7, with D perhaps being TRBD1 or TRBD2 (5 bases each). Germline V gene lookup returns CDR1 MGHRA and CDR2 YSYEKL. This CDR3 spans 17 amino acids. Trimming shortened V by 1 base and J by 1 base, and 17 bases separated the two germline ends.

The V gene is TRBV2, the J gene TRBJ2-1; 9 bases agree with TRBD1. This CDR3 region has 15 residues. The J segment lost 4 bases and the V segment lost 6 bases, leaving 7 bases of the junction unmatched. CDR1 and CDR2 (germline): SNHLY, FYNNEI. The DNA of the CDR3 is TGTGCCAGCAGAGCCGACAGGGGGACTTACAATGAGCAGTTCTTC. It codes for CASRADRGTYNEQFF.

The genes are TRBV2 and TRBJ2-7; D not certain. CDR3 size: 11 residues. CDR1 is SNHLY and CDR2 is FYNNEI in the germline V gene. Trimming took off 5 bases at V and 6 bases at J, with 8 bases between the two ends. The CDR3 DNA follows: TGTGCCAGCAGTACAAAGAGCGAGCAGTACTTC. Translating gives CASSTKSEQYF. The entire variable domain, with the rest obtained from reference TRBV2 and TRBJ2-7, is as follows: EPEVTQTPSHQVTQMGQEVILRCVPISNHLYFYWYRQILGQKVEFLVSFYNNEISEKSEIFDDQFSVERPDGSNFTLKIRSTKLEDSAMYFCASSTKSEQYFGPGTRLTVT.

This clone was counted only a few times. This sequence joins TRBV5-6 and TRBJ1-1; D remains ambiguous. CDR1 is SGHDT, CDR2 YYEEEE, per germline. Trimming removed 0 bases at V and 10 bases at J, with 7 bases between. The CDR3 is 11 amino acids. The CDR3 DNA reads TGTGCCAGCAGCTTGGGTCTGGTAGCTTTCTTT. It encodes CASSLGLVAFF.

This chain links TRBV5-1 with TRBJ2-1; 9 bases map to TRBD2. V lost 4 bases and J lost 5; bases outside the gene matches: 13. Germline-derived CDR1 and CDR2 are SGHRS and YFSETQ. The CDR3 runs to 17 residues. CDR3 protein: CASSHSGLALVNNEQFF. The CDR3 nucleotides are TGCGCCAGCAGCCACTCCGGACTAGCGCTCGTTAACAATGAGCAGTTCTTC. Complete variable domain (other parts from reference TRBV5-1 and TRBJ2-1): KAGVTQTPRYLIKTRGQQVTLSCSPISGHRSVSWYQQTPGQGLQFLFEYFSETQRNKGNFPGRFSGRQFSNSRSEMNVSTLELGDSALYLCASSHSGLALVNNEQFFGPGTRLTVL.

The rearrangement uses TRBV7-2 and TRBJ2-5, with D possibly being TRBD1 (6 bases). The CDR3 loop spans 13 amino acids. V lost 5 bases, J lost 3 bases, and 10 bases lay in between. Germline CDR1 and CDR2: SGHTA and FQGNSA. CDR3 DNA sequence: TGTGCCAGCAGCACTAGGACAGAAGAGACCCAGTACTTC. Its translation: CASSTRTEETQYF. Variable domain in full (rest from reference TRBV7-2 and TRBJ2-5): GAGVSQSPSNKVTEKGKDVELRCDPISGHTALYWYRQSLGQGLEFLIYFQGNSAPDKSGLPSDRFSAERTGGSVSTLTIQRTQQEDSAVYLCASSTRTEETQYFGPGTRLLVL.

The rearrangement links TRBV29-1 to TRBJ2-5; no clear D gene. The V and J ends lost 6 bases and 4 bases respectively, with 9 bases between them. The CDR3 extends over 11 amino acids. The germline gives CDR1 SQVTM, CDR2 ANQGSEA. As DNA, the CDR3 is TGCAGCGTGGCGGTGGGAGAGACCCAGTACTTC. It yields the protein CSVAVGETQYF.